These 4 T cell receptor beta chains were sequenced from one sample in a study of T-cell memory formation after mild COVID-19. TCRdb re-derived calls from the 5' RACE reads in MiXCR, one entry per CDR3 protein. The profile shows hundreds of thousands of distinct CDR3 sequences, 25% to 30% of them singletons. Material: PBMCs or a T cell subset sorted from them (not recorded which). The origin of the receptors is an adult woman who had mild COVID-19 (a few samples of this study predate the infection). Cell type and time point are not known.

The CDR3 loop reads CSAGTSGRAAYNEQFF. CDR3 DNA: TGCAGCGCCGGGACTAGCGGGAGGGCGGCCTACAATGAGCAGTTCTTC. V and J are TRBV29-1 and TRBJ2-1, with 16 nucleotides matching TRBD2. Unmatched junction bases numbered 5, after V lost 7 bases and J lost 2 bases. CDR1 is SQVTM and CDR2 is ANQGSEA in the germline V gene. The CDR3 length is 16 residues.

This clonotype has a handful of counts. This sequence joins TRBV7-9 and TRBJ1-4; TRBD1 is a possible D gene (5 bases). Germline assignment: CDR1 SEHNR and CDR2 FQNEAQ (reference sequence). Between the trimmed V and J ends, which lost 3 bases and 0 bases, there was a span of 8 bases. The CDR3 is 15 residues long. CDR3 amino acids: CASSFGGATNEKLFF. CDR3 coding DNA: TGTGCCAGCAGCTTTGGGGGTGCAACTAATGAAAAACTGTTTTTT.

The chain couples TRBV14 to TRBJ2-3; the match to TRBD2 covers 12 bases. This CDR3 is 16 amino acids long. Germline V gene sequence: CDR1 SGHDN, CDR2 FVKESK. Germline trimming cut 0 bases from V and 3 bases from J; bases unmatched to any gene: 1. Here the CDR3 reads CASSQEGLAGTDTQYF. In nucleotides, the CDR3 is TGTGCCAGCAGCCAAGAAGGACTAGCGGGAACAGATACGCAGTATTTT.

The chain combines TRBV29-1 with TRBJ1-2, with D hard to call. The germline V gene has CDR1 SQVTM and CDR2 ANQGSEA. V lost 6 bases and J 4 bases, leaving 15 bases between the germline ends. The CDR3 is made up of 13 amino acids. The CDR3 coding sequence is TGCAGCGTGCCCCTTAGCGGCCCCTATGGCTACACCTTC. It specifies CSVPLSGPYGYTF.